This T cell receptor beta chain originates from a study of OX40 agonist ivuxolimab in advanced cancers. About the study: Partial responses, seen in three patients, involved one hepatocellular carcinoma and two cutaneous melanomas.

Of note for this clone: Antigen specificity is unknown.

Clones were read by immunoSEQ multiplex PCR, and TCRdb kept only the in-frame ones, dropping some. The sample has approximately 65,000 clones, around 85% seen once. Study observations and caveats: Among some nonresponders, normalized T-cell clonal expansion was also low. Partial responders treated at 0.1-3.0 mg/kg exhibited clonal expansion among the lowest measured.

The CDR3 is made up of 12 amino acids. Trimming stripped 5 bases from V and 0 bases from J, with 1 base between. Germline values: CDR1 SEHNR, CDR2 FQNEAQ (reference sequence). Autoimmune disease history or systemic immunosuppression meant exclusion. This chain uses TRBV7-9 with TRBJ2-2; D ambiguous. The sequence derives from an adult with an advanced solid tumor such as melanoma, head and neck, liver or kidney cancer. The specimen comprised CD4+ or CD8+ T cells sorted from blood, sampled in a trial of the OX40 agonist ivuxolimab. CDR3 nucleotide sequence: TGTGCCAGCAGCCCGAACACCGGGGAGCTGTTTTTT. Protein sequence: CASSPNTGELFF.